A single sample gave rise to the 2 T cell receptor beta chains below, sequenced in a study of OX40 agonist ivuxolimab in advanced cancers. TCRdb's table, derived via immunoSEQ multiplex PCR, lists solely in-frame clones and lacks some. The data show tens of thousands of clones, about 85% seen once. The source was CD4+ or CD8+ T cells sorted from blood, collected in a trial of the OX40 agonist ivuxolimab. These receptors originate from an adult with an advanced solid tumor such as melanoma, head and neck, liver or kidney cancer.

This clone has only one observation. The chain has TRBV19 and TRBJ1-6; TRBD1 is a possible D gene (6 bases). Deletions cut 7 bases from V and 9 bases from J, with 16 bases between. Germline CDR1 and CDR2: LNHDA and SQIVND (reference sequence). This CDR3 region has 14 residues. The CDR3 nucleotides read TGTGCCAGTACCTTAACAGGGTCCGGTTCACCCCTCCACTTT. Its translation: CASTLTGSGSPLHF.

This clone has only one observation. The CDR3 loop reads CASSIWGVGTDTQYF. The CDR3 DNA reads as TGTGCCAGTAGTATATGGGGGGTAGGCACAGATACGCAGTATTTT. V usage is TRBV19 and J usage is TRBJ2-3; the D gene is possibly TRBD2 (6 bases). Germline V lookup: CDR1 LNHDA, CDR2 SQIVND (reference sequence). The CDR3 covers 15 residues. Trimming left V 2 bases short and J 1 base short, with 10 bases between.